Listed below are T cell receptor beta chains from one sample, sequenced in a study of cytomegalovirus exposure and HLA in healthy donors. The assay was immunoSEQ multiplex PCR, and TCRdb's table has in-frame clones only and misses some. The sample holds 200,000 or so clones, 60% to 85% seen once. The sequenced sample was PBMCs. All receptors derive from a man between 40 and 49 years old in good health and CMV-seronegative. CDR3s include the opening cysteine and the closing phenylalanine or tryptophan. Each record gives: CDR3 protein, CDR3 DNA, clone size, V gene, J gene, CDR3 length, D gene. The D gene is left open where the match is weak. Rows may omit the clone size; those that give it use once, few, many or a size class.

CDR3: CASRDRADEQYF; DNA: TGTGCCAGTAGAGACAGGGCGGACGAGCAGTACTTC; size: NA; V: TRBV19; J: TRBJ2-7; length: 12; D: TRBD1
CDR3: CASTPPGEREQYF; DNA: TGTGCCAGCACCCCACCGGGGGAGAGAGAGCAGTACTTC; size: NA; V: TRBV6-1; J: TRBJ2-7; length: 13; D: NA
CDR3: CASSREGLNEQFF; DNA: TGCGCCAGCAGTCGGGAGGGCCTCAATGAGCAGTTCTTC; size: NA; V: TRBV5-1; J: TRBJ2-1; length: 13; D: TRBD2
CDR3: CASSFFSGRANEQFF; DNA: TGTGCCAGCAGTTTCTTTAGCGGGAGGGCAAATGAGCAGTTCTTC; size: once; V: TRBV27; J: TRBJ2-1; length: 15; D: TRBD2
CDR3: CAISPGASGVRETQYF; DNA: TGTGCCATCAGCCCCGGAGCGTCGGGAGTCCGAGAGACCCAGTACTTC; size: once; V: TRBV10-3; J: TRBJ2-5; length: 16; D: NA
CDR3: CASSVDLAGRTDTQYF; DNA: TGTGCCAGCAGCGTAGATCTGGCAGGGAGGACAGATACGCAGTATTTT; size: NA; V: TRBV9; J: TRBJ2-3; length: 16; D: NA
CDR3: CASSSLGGFVDTQYF; DNA: TGTGCCAGCAGTTCCCTAGGGGGTTTCGTAGATACGCAGTATTTT; size: NA; V: TRBV27; J: TRBJ2-3; length: 15; D: NA
CDR3: CATSIHGKTNYGYTF; DNA: TGTGCCACCAGCATCCACGGGAAGACGAACTATGGCTACACCTTC; size: NA; V: TRBV15; J: TRBJ1-2; length: 15; D: NA
CDR3: CAISEWDSPTEGYTF; DNA: TGTGCCATCAGTGAGTGGGACAGCCCGACGGAGGGCTACACCTTC; size: once; V: TRBV10-3; J: TRBJ1-2; length: 15; D: TRBD1
CDR3: CSAVTSGRGTDTQYF; DNA: TGCAGCGCCGTGACTAGCGGGAGAGGAACAGATACGCAGTATTTT; size: NA; V: TRBV29-1; J: TRBJ2-3; length: 15; D: TRBD2
CDR3: CASSFASGGNIQYF; DNA: TGCGCCAGCAGCTTTGCGAGTGGGGGGAACATTCAGTACTTC; size: NA; V: TRBV5-1; J: TRBJ2-4; length: 14; D: NA
CDR3: CASSLVSNRGPNQPQHF; DNA: TGTGCCAGCAGCTTAGTTTCAAACAGGGGACCAAATCAGCCCCAGCATTTT; size: NA; V: TRBV7-2; J: TRBJ1-5; length: 17; D: TRBD1
CDR3: CASSWGTGEFGYTF; DNA: TGTGCCAGCAGCTGGGGGACAGGGGAATTTGGCTACACCTTC; size: NA; V: TRBV5-4; J: TRBJ1-2; length: 14; D: TRBD1
CDR3: CASSPRTGNTEAFF; DNA: TGTGCCAGCAGTCCACGAACCGGGAACACTGAAGCTTTCTTT; size: once; V: TRBV7-9; J: TRBJ1-1; length: 14; D: NA
CDR3: CASSPGVNSYNEQFF; DNA: TGCGCCAGCAGCCCAGGGGTAAACTCCTACAATGAGCAGTTCTTC; size: NA; V: TRBV5-1; J: TRBJ2-1; length: 15; D: NA
CDR3: CASSSTWLVETQYF; DNA: TGCGCCAGCAGCTCCACTTGGCTAGTGGAGACCCAGTACTTC; size: NA; V: TRBV5-1; J: TRBJ2-5; length: 14; D: NA
CDR3: CASSYTRTFYNEQFF; DNA: TGTGCCAGCAGTTACACTAGGACTTTCTACAATGAGCAGTTCTTC; size: NA; V: TRBV6-5; J: TRBJ2-1; length: 15; D: NA
CDR3: CASSPSGRNEQFF; DNA: TGTGCCAGCAGCCCTAGCGGGCGGAATGAGCAGTTCTTC; size: NA; V: TRBV11-2; J: TRBJ2-1; length: 13; D: TRBD2
CDR3: CASSKGTSDYEQYF; DNA: TGTGCCAGTAGTAAGGGGACTAGCGACTACGAGCAGTACTTC; size: NA; V: TRBV19; J: TRBJ2-7; length: 14; D: TRBD2
CDR3: CASGLAPGAQETQYF; DNA: TGTGCCAGCGGCTTGGCCCCAGGGGCCCAAGAGACCCAGTACTTC; size: NA; V: TRBV5-6; J: TRBJ2-5; length: 15; D: NA
CDR3: CASSYSLRDSSYEQYF; DNA: TGTGCCAGCAGTTACTCCCTCCGGGACTCTTCCTACGAGCAGTACTTC; size: NA; V: TRBV28; J: TRBJ2-7; length: 16; D: NA
CDR3: CASSPQAESEAFF; DNA: TGTGCCAGCAGCCCCCAGGCCGAAAGCGAAGCTTTCTTT; size: NA; V: TRBV4-2; J: TRBJ1-1; length: 13; D: NA
CDR3: CASSEREKTGYTF; DNA: TGTGCCAGCAGTGAAAGAGAGAAAACGGGCTACACCTTC; size: NA; V: TRBV2; J: TRBJ1-2; length: 13; D: NA
CDR3: CATSREEGLLAFF; DNA: TGTGCCACCAGCAGAGAAGAGGGTCTGCTAGCTTTCTTT; size: NA; V: TRBV15; J: TRBJ1-1; length: 13; D: NA
CDR3: CASSALAEVKNIQYF; DNA: TGTGCCAGCAGTGCCCTGGCAGAGGTCAAAAACATTCAGTACTTC; size: few; V: TRBV6-5; J: TRBJ2-4; length: 15; D: NA
CDR3: CASSTPHRGETGELFF; DNA: TGTGCCAGCAGCACACCTCACAGGGGCGAAACCGGGGAGCTGTTTTTT; size: NA; V: TRBV9; J: TRBJ2-2; length: 16; D: TRBD1
CDR3: CASSNGAGVEKLFF; DNA: TGCGCCAGCAGCAATGGGGCAGGGGTTGAAAAACTGTTTTTT; size: NA; V: TRBV5-1; J: TRBJ1-4; length: 14; D: NA
CDR3: CASSLASGNTIYF; DNA: TGTGCCAGCAGTTTGGCTTCTGGAAACACCATATATTTT; size: NA; V: TRBV27; J: TRBJ1-3; length: 13; D: NA
CDR3: CASSAQAQGNTEAFF; DNA: TGTGCCAGCAGCGCCCAGGCCCAGGGGAACACTGAAGCTTTCTTT; size: NA; V: TRBV9; J: TRBJ1-1; length: 15; D: NA
CDR3: CASSFGGAGVRTGELFF; DNA: TGTGCCAGCAGCTTCGGGGGGGCAGGGGTTCGGACCGGGGAGCTGTTTTTT; size: few; V: TRBV5-4; J: TRBJ2-2; length: 17; D: TRBD2
CDR3: CASSLTSTDTQYF; DNA: TGTGCCAGCAGCCTGACTAGCACAGATACGCAGTATTTT; size: NA; V: TRBV5-6; J: TRBJ2-3; length: 13; D: NA
CDR3: CASSLDKAASYGYTF; DNA: TGTGCCAGCAGCTTGGACAAGGCCGCGTCCTATGGCTACACCTTC; size: NA; V: TRBV7-8; J: TRBJ1-2; length: 15; D: NA
CDR3: CASSQGEGVDGYTF; DNA: TGTGCCAGCAGCCAAGGGGAGGGGGTGGATGGCTACACCTTC; size: NA; V: TRBV4-2; J: TRBJ1-2; length: 14; D: NA
CDR3: CASSFGTGQETQYF; DNA: TGTGCCAGCAGCTTTGGGACAGGACAAGAGACCCAGTACTTC; size: NA; V: TRBV7-9; J: TRBJ2-5; length: 14; D: TRBD1
CDR3: CASSPEIAGGYEQYF; DNA: TGTGCCAGCAGCCCCGAGATAGCGGGAGGCTACGAGCAGTACTTC; size: NA; V: TRBV6-1; J: TRBJ2-7; length: 15; D: TRBD2
CDR3: CASSSLSGGEYNEQFF; DNA: TGTGCCAGTAGTTCCCTTAGCGGGGGGGAATACAATGAGCAGTTCTTC; size: NA; V: TRBV19; J: TRBJ2-1; length: 16; D: TRBD2
CDR3: CASSSSSGGRETQYF; DNA: TGTGCCAGCAGCTCGTCTAGCGGGGGGCGGGAGACCCAGTACTTC; size: NA; V: TRBV6-1; J: TRBJ2-5; length: 15; D: TRBD2
CDR3: CASKGLTQGAFSEAFF; DNA: TGTGCCAGTAAAGGTCTTACGCAGGGGGCGTTCTCTGAAGCTTTCTTT; size: NA; V: TRBV19; J: TRBJ1-1; length: 16; D: TRBD1
CDR3: CASSFNRGFQRGTEAFF; DNA: TGCGCCAGCAGCTTTAATAGGGGGTTCCAACGGGGCACTGAAGCTTTCTTT; size: NA; V: TRBV5-1; J: TRBJ1-1; length: 17; D: NA
CDR3: CASSLYRDSKSGELFF; DNA: TGTGCCAGCAGCTTATACCGGGACAGCAAATCCGGGGAGCTGTTTTTT; size: NA; V: TRBV7-6; J: TRBJ2-2; length: 16; D: TRBD1
CDR3: CASSPGLQRERYEQYF; DNA: TGTGCCAGTAGTCCCGGCCTCCAGCGGGAGCGATACGAGCAGTACTTC; size: NA; V: TRBV19; J: TRBJ2-7; length: 16; D: TRBD2
CDR3: CAWSWTGSYEQYF; DNA: TGTGCCTGGAGTTGGACAGGGTCCTACGAGCAGTACTTC; size: NA; V: TRBV30; J: TRBJ2-7; length: 13; D: TRBD1
CDR3: CASSPGGRGYNEQFF; DNA: TGTGCCAGCAGCCCGGGGGGGCGGGGGTACAATGAGCAGTTCTTC; size: NA; V: TRBV7-6; J: TRBJ2-1; length: 15; D: TRBD2
CDR3: CASSLGLAGVAYEQYF; DNA: TGCGCCAGCAGCTTGGGACTAGCGGGAGTTGCCTACGAGCAGTACTTC; size: once; V: TRBV5-1; J: TRBJ2-7; length: 16; D: TRBD2
CDR3: CASSLVLAGDTQYF; DNA: TGTGCCAGCAGCTTGGTTCTAGCGGGAGATACGCAGTATTTT; size: NA; V: TRBV5-4; J: TRBJ2-3; length: 14; D: TRBD2
CDR3: CASSTGGAWAEAFF; DNA: TGTGCCAGCAGTACGGGAGGGGCGTGGGCTGAAGCTTTCTTT; size: NA; V: TRBV28; J: TRBJ1-1; length: 14; D: NA
CDR3: CASSRARGPRGYTF; DNA: TGTGCCAGTAGTCGAGCGAGAGGGCCGAGGGGCTACACCTTC; size: NA; V: TRBV19; J: TRBJ1-2; length: 14; D: NA
CDR3: CASKKGRLAGVETQYF; DNA: TGTGCCAGTAAAAAAGGGAGACTAGCGGGCGTGGAGACCCAGTACTTC; size: NA; V: TRBV19; J: TRBJ2-5; length: 16; D: TRBD2
CDR3: CASSYRRRGAADTQYF; DNA: TGTGCCAGCAGTTACCGCCGGCGGGGGGCCGCAGATACGCAGTATTTT; size: NA; V: TRBV6-6; J: TRBJ2-3; length: 16; D: TRBD2
CDR3: CASSQVSESYEQYF; DNA: TGTGCCAGCAGCCAAGTTAGTGAGTCCTACGAGCAGTACTTC; size: NA; V: TRBV4-2; J: TRBJ2-7; length: 14; D: NA
CDR3: CASSYRGIHGEQFF; DNA: TGTGCCAGCAGTTACAGGGGGATTCACGGTGAGCAGTTCTTC; size: NA; V: TRBV6-5; J: TRBJ2-1; length: 14; D: NA
CDR3: CASSLTVVENSPLHF; DNA: TGTGCCAGCAGCTTGACAGTAGTGGAAAATTCACCCCTCCACTTT; size: NA; V: TRBV5-6; J: TRBJ1-6; length: 15; D: NA
CDR3: CASSRQEMNTEAFF; DNA: TGTGCCAGCTCACGACAGGAGATGAACACTGAAGCTTTCTTT; size: NA; V: TRBV18; J: TRBJ1-1; length: 14; D: NA
CDR3: CASSFQSGIAAQETQYF; DNA: TGTGCCAGCAGCTTTCAGTCAGGGATAGCGGCCCAAGAGACCCAGTACTTC; size: NA; V: TRBV13; J: TRBJ2-5; length: 17; D: NA
CDR3: CASSQDRGFSYEQYF; DNA: TGTGCCAGCAGCCAAGACAGGGGCTTCTCCTACGAGCAGTACTTC; size: NA; V: TRBV4-2; J: TRBJ2-7; length: 15; D: NA
CDR3: CASSFGGRDGYTF; DNA: TGTGCCAGCAGTTTCGGGGGGCGCGATGGCTACACCTTC; size: NA; V: TRBV28; J: TRBJ1-2; length: 13; D: NA